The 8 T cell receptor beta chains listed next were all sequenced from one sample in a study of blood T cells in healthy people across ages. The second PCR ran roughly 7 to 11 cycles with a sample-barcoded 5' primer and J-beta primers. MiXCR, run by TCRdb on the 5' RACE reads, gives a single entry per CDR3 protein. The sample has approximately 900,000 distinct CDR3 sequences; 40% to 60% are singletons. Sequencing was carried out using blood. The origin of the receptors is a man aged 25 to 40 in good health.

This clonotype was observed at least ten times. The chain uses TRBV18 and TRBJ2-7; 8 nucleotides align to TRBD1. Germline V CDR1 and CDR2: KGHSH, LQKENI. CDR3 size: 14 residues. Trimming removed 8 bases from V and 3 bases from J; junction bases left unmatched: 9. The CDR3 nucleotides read TGTGCCAGCAGCCCTGGGACAGGCGGCTACGAGCAGTACTTC. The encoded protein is CASSPGTGGYEQYF. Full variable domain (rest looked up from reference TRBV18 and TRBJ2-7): NAGVMQNPRHLVRRRGQEARLRCSPMKGHSHVYWYRQLPEEGLKFMVYLQKENIIDESGMPKERFSAEFPKEGPSILRIQQVVRGDSAAYFCASSPGTGGYEQYFGPGTRLTVT.

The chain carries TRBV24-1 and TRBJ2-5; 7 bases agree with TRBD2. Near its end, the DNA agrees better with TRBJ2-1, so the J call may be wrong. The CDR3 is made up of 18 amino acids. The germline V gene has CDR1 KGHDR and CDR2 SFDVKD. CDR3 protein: CATSDSGLGGGGKGTQFF. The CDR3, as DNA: TGTGCCACCAGTGATTCCGGACTAGGAGGTGGCGGAAAAGGGACCCAGTTCTTC.

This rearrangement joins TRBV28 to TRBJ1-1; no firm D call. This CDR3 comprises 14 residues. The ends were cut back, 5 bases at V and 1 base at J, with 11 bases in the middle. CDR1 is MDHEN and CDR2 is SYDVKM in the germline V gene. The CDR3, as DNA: TGTGCCAGCAGTCCAATGACCGAGAACACTGAAGCTTTCTTT. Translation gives CASSPMTENTEAFF.

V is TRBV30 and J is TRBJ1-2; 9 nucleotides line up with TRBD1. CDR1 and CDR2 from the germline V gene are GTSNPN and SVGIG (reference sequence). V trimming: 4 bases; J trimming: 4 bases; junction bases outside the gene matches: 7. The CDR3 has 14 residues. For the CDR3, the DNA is TGTGCCTGGAAGCGGGGACAGGGAACCTATGGCTACACCTTC. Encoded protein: CAWKRGQGTYGYTF.

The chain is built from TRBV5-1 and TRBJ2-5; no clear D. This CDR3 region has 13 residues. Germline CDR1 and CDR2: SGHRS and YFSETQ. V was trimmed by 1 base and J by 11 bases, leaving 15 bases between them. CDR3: CASSLSGRSVQYF. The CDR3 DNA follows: TGCGCCAGCAGCTTGTCAGGACGCAGTGTGCAGTACTTC. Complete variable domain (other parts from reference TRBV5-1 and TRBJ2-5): KAGVTQTPRYLIKTRGQQVTLSCSPISGHRSVSWYQQTPGQGLQFLFEYFSETQRNKGNFPGRFSGRQFSNSRSEMNVSTLELGDSALYLCASSLSGRSVQYFGPGTRLLVL.

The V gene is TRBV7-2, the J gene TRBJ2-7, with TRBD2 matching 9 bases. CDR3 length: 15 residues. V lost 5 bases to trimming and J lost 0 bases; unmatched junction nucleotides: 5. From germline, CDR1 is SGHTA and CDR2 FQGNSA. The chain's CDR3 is CASSSGLANSYEQYF. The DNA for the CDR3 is TGTGCCAGCAGCAGTGGACTAGCGAACTCCTACGAGCAGTACTTC.

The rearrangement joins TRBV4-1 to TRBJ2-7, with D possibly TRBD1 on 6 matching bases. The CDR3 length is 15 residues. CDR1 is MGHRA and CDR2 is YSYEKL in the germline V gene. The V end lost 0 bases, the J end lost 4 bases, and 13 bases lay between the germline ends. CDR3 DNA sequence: TGCGCCAGCAGCCAAGATACGCAGGGGCTGTACGAGCAGTACTTC. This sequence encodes CASSQDTQGLYEQYF.

In DNA form, the CDR3 reads TGTGCCACCAGTGATCCAGGCGCCTACGAGCAGTACTTC. Encoded protein: CATSDPGAYEQYF. The chain combines TRBV24-1 with TRBJ2-7; no reliable D call. Trimming took 3 bases from V and 2 from J, leaving 7 bases between them. CDR1 and CDR2 (germline): KGHDR, SFDVKD. The CDR3 runs to 13 residues.